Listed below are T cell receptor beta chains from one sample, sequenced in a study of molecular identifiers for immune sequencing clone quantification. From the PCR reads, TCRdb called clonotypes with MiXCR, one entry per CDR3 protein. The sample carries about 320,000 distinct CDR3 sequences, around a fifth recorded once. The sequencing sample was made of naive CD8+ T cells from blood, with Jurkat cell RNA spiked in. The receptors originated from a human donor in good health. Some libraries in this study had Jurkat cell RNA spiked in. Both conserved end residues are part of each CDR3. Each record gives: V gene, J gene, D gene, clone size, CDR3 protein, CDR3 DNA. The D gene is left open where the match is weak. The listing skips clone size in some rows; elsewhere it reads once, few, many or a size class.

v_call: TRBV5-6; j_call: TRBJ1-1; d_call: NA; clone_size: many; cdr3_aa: CASSLDQKNTEAFF; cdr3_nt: TGTGCCAGCAGCTTGGACCAGAAGAACACTGAAGCTTTCTTT
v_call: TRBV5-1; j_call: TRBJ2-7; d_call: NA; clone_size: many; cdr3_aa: CASSSLNAVEQYF; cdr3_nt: TGCGCCAGCAGCTCCCTCAATGCGGTCGAGCAGTACTTC
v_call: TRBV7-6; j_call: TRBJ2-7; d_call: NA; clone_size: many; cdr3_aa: CASSQNALAGYEQYF; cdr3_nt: TGTGCCAGCAGCCAAAACGCGCTAGCAGGCTACGAGCAGTACTTC
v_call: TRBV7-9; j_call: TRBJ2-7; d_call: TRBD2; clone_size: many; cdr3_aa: CASSPTSGRENPYEQYF; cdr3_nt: TGTGCCAGCAGCCCGACTAGCGGGAGGGAGAACCCCTACGAGCAGTACTTC
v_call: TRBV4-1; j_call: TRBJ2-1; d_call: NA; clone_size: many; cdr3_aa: CASSQVGGDNEQFF; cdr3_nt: TGCGCCAGCAGCCAAGTTGGAGGCGACAATGAGCAGTTCTTC
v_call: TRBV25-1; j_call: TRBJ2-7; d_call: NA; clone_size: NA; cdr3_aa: CASETGVPSEQHF; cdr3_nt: TGTGCCAGCGAAACAGGTGTACCATCAGAGCAGCACTTC
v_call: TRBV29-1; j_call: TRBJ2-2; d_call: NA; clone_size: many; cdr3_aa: CSVVSGPSVTGELFF; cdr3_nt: TGCAGCGTTGTTAGCGGACCATCGGTCACCGGGGAGCTGTTTTTT
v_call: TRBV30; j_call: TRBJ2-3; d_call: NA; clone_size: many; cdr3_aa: CAGGADSTDTQYF; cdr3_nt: TGTGCCGGAGGAGCGGATAGCACAGATACGCAGTATTTT
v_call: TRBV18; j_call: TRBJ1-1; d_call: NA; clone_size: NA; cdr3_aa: CASPRLVEVGTEAFF; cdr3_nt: TGTGCCAGCCCACGATTGGTGGAGGTAGGCACTGAAGCTTTCTTT
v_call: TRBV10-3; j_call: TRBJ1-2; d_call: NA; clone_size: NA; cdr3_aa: CAVRGEDYGYTF; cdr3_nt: TGTGCCGTACGGGGGGAGGACTATGGCTACACCTTC
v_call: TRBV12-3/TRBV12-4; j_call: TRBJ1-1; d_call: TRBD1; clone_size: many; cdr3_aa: CASSTGGDTEAFF; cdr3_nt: TGTGCCAGCAGTACAGGGGGGGACACTGAAGCTTTCTTT
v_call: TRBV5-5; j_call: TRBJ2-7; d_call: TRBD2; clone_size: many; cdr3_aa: CASRLGGLAGVGSFYEQYF; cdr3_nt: TGTGCCAGCAGGCTGGGAGGACTAGCGGGAGTCGGGTCGTTCTACGAGCAGTACTTC
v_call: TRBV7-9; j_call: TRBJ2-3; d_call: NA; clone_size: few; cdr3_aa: CASSGGETDTQYF; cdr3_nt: TGTGCCAGCAGCGGGGGAGAGACAGATACGCAGTATTTT
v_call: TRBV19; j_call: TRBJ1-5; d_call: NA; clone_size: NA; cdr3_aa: CASTINEGGDQPQHF; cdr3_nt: TGTGCCAGTACTATAAACGAGGGTGGTGATCAGCCCCAGCATTTT
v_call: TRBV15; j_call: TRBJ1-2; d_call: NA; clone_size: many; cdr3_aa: CATRFGGGYTF; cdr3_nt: TGTGCCACCAGGTTTGGAGGCGGCTACACCTTC
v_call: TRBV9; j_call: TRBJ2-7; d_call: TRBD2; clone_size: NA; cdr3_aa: CASSPTGGSSYEQYF; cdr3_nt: TGTGCCAGCAGCCCCACGGGGGGGAGCTCCTACGAGCAGTACTTC
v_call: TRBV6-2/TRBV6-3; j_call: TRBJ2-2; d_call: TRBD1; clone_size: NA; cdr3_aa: CASSYSTGQATRTGELFF; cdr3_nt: TGTGCCAGCAGTTACTCGACGGGACAGGCAACAAGGACCGGGGAGCTGTTTTTT
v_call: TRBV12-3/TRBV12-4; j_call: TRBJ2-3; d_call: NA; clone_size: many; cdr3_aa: CASSLGVGTDTQYF; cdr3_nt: TGTGCCAGCAGCCTGGGGGTGGGCACAGATACGCAGTATTTT
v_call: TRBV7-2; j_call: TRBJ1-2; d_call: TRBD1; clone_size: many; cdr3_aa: CASSLGAGGFLDYGYTF; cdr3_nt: TGTGCCAGCAGCTTAGGGGCAGGGGGATTTCTCGACTATGGCTACACCTTC
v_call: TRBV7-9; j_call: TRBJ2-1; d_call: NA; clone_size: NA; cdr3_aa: CASSFSMEIDNEQFF; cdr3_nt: TGTGCCAGCAGCTTCTCTATGGAGATAGACAATGAGCAGTTCTTC
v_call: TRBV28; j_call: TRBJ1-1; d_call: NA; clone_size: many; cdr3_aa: CASSLRGGRTEAFF; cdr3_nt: TGTGCCAGCAGTTTAAGGGGGGGTCGAACTGAAGCTTTCTTT
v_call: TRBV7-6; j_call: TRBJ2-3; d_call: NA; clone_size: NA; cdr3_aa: CASSSPAESTDTQYF; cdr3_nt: TGTGCCAGCAGCTCCCCCGCGGAAAGCACAGATACGCAGTATTTT
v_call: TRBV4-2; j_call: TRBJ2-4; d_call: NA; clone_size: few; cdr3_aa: CASSHQGLENIQYF; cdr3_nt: TGTGCCAGCAGCCACCAGGGACTTGAAAACATTCAGTACTTC
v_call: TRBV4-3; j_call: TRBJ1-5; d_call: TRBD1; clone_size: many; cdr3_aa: CASSQSTGGNQPQHF; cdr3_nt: TGCGCCAGCAGCCAATCGACAGGGGGCAATCAGCCCCAGCATTTT
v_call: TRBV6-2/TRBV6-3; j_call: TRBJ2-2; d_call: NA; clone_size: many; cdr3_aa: CASRIGAGELFF; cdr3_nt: TGTGCCAGCAGAATTGGTGCCGGGGAGCTGTTTTTT
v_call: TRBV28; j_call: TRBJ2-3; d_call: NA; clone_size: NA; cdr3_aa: CASNSSPLLGGVSTDTQYF; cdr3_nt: TGTGCCAGCAATTCCAGCCCCCTTCTAGGGGGGGTTAGCACAGATACGCAGTATTTT
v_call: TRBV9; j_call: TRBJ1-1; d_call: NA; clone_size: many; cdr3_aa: CASSPIGADTEAFF; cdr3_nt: TGTGCCAGCAGCCCGATCGGGGCGGACACTGAAGCTTTCTTT
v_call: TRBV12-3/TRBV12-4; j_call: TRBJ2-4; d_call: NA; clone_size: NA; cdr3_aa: CASSPTGLGTIQYF; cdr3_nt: TGTGCCAGCAGCCCTACAGGATTGGGGACCATTCAGTACTTC
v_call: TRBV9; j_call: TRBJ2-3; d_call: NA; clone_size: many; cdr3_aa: CASSQQGSTDTQYF; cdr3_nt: TGTGCCAGCAGCCAACAGGGTTCCACAGATACGCAGTATTTT
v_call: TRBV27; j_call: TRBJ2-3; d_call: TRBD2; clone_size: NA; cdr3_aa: CASSQELAGGADTQYF; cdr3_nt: TGTGCCAGCAGTCAGGAACTAGCGGGAGGCGCAGATACGCAGTATTTT
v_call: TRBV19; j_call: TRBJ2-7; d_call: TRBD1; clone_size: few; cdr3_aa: CASSMGQGPYEQYF; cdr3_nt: TGTGCCAGTAGTATGGGACAGGGCCCCTACGAGCAGTACTTC
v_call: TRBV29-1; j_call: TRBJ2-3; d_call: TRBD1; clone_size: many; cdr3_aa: CSGTFLQGAWADTQYF; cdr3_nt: TGCAGCGGCACCTTCCTCCAGGGGGCATGGGCAGATACGCAGTATTTT
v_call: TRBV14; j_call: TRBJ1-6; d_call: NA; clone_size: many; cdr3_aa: CASSQDLGEGSPLHF; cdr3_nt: TGTGCCAGCAGCCAAGATCTAGGGGAGGGATCACCCCTCCACTTT
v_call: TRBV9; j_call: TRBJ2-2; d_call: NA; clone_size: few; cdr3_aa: CASSPTTANTGELFF; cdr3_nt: TGTGCCAGCAGCCCCACCACCGCCAACACCGGGGAGCTGTTTTTT
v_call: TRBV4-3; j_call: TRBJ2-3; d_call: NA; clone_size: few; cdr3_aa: CASSQDEAGSFSSTDTQYF; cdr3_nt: TGCGCCAGCAGCCAAGATGAGGCAGGGAGCTTCTCTAGCACAGATACGCAGTATTTT
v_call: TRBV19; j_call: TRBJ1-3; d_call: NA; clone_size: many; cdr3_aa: CASSGVPGNTIYF; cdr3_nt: TGTGCCAGTAGTGGAGTTCCTGGAAACACCATATATTTT
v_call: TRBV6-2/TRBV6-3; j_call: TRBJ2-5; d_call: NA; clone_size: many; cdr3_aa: CASMVGYWETQYF; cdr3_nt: TGTGCCAGCATGGTAGGATATTGGGAGACCCAGTACTTC
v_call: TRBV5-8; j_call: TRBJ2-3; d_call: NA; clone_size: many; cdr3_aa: CASSFSREGSDTQYF; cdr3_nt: TGTGCCAGCAGCTTCTCTCGAGAGGGCTCAGATACGCAGTATTTT
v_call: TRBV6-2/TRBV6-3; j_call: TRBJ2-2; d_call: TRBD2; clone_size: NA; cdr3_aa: CASSYGLAGGLYTGELFF; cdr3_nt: TGTGCCAGCAGTTACGGTCTAGCGGGAGGGCTCTACACCGGGGAGCTGTTTTTT
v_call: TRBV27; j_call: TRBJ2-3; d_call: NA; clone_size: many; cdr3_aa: CASSFPGGQDTQYF; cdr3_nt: TGTGCCAGCAGTTTTCCCGGTGGCCAGGATACGCAGTATTTT
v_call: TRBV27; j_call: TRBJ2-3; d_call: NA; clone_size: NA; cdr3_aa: CASSLRAPDTQYF; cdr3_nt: TGTGCCAGCAGTTTAAGGGCCCCAGATACGCAGTATTTT
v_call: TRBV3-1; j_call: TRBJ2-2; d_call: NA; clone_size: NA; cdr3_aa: CASSQPFRAANTGELFF; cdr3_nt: TGTGCCAGCAGCCAGCCCTTTCGAGCGGCCAACACCGGGGAGCTGTTTTTT